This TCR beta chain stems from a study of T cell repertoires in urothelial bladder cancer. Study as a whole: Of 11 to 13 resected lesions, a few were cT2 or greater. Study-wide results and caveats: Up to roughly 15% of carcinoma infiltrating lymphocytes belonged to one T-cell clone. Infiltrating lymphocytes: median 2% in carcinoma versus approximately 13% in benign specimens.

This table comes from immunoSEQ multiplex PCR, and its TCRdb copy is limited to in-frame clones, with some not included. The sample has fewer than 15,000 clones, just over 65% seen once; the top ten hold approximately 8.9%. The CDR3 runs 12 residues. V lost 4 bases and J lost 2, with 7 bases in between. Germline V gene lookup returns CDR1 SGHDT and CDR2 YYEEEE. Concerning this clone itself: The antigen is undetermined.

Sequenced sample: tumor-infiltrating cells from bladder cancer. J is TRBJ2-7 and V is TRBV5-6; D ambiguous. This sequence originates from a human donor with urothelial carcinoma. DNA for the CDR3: TGTGCCAGCAGCATCACAGCCTACGAGCAGTACTTC. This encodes CASSITAYEQYF.